This T cell receptor beta chain was documented in a study of human T cells and chemical hapten exposure (dated by TCRdb to about 2021). For the wider study: For sensitization, 2% DPC in acetone was applied to a roughly 2 cm by roughly 2 cm area of upper inner arm skin. The mostly female patient cohort included alopecia areata with under or over 50% scalp involvement, alopecia totalis and alopecia universalis. The libraries were sequenced as a pool, and the TCR yield per sample differed mostly because of small variations in library volumes within the pool. Blood samples were taken from patients before sensitization (week 0) and at 2, 6 and about 24 weeks after DPC sensitization. Throughout the study period of approximately 23 weeks, patients also received therapeutic DPC doses to the scalp every week. Patch tests used Finn chambers with 0.01% DPC on the upper back, scored after 6 days by International Contact Dermatitis Research Group standards. Some 29 alopecia patients gave blood for TCR sequencing at one to four time points (pre-sensitization, 2, 6 and 24 weeks). Peripheral blood TCR repertoire changes were tracked in vivo in alopecia patients during primary and secondary sensitization to the hapten diphenylcyclopropenone (DPC). What the authors observed across the whole study: Compared with pre-sensitization or healthy control sets, expanded TCRs formed significantly more large CDR3 similarity clusters, which is consistent with antigen-driven responses. All patients had alopecia, a presumed autoimmune disease, so their immune response might differ from that of healthy individuals. After repeated subsampling, changes were observed in the strength of the expansion versus patch-test correlation and in the threshold at which the correlation became significant. Patch test score correlated positively with the number of PT1 expanded TCRs, reaching significance at thresholds 8, 16 and 32 but not at 4. DPC sensitization did not change how many TCRs were above 1 in 1000 frequency, and no evidence was found of alterations in global repertoire structure.

Per the publication, the time point label means: pre-sensitization, week 0. The sample's treatment or condition, from its label and the paper: therapeutic diphenylcyclopropenone sensitization with weekly scalp DPC. At every patch-test visit, the blood draw took place before the patch test was put on. Patients were eligible if aged 18 to 70, diagnosed with alopecia and judged suitable for DPC therapy, and pregnant patients were excluded. Total RNA was extracted from unfractionated whole blood collected in Tempus Blood RNA tubes. Receptor libraries were prepared by RACE. The sequencer was a NextSeq 500. During library preparation, unique molecular identifiers were attached to individual cDNA molecules so that TCRs could be counted in a quantitative, reproducible way. For every blood RNA sample, sequencing covered both the TCR alpha and TCR beta chains. The source study handled its data this way. A median of roughly 98,000 TCRs per sample was observed, with a range of roughly 20,000 to 750,000. V, J and CDR3 annotation of the TCR reads was carried out using the Decombinator software suite. For PS versus PT1 abundance plots, all samples were subsampled to the same number of TCRs (28,000). Expanded TCRs were defined as absent before sensitization and observed at least eight times at the 2-week time point. TCRdb itself trimmed the public reads at Q25 with fastp, ran MiXCR and retained productive beta chains. Rows matching on CDR3 protein sequence are summarized as one entry with the most common DNA and genes. The V and J calls, along with clone size, are taken from TCRdb and not from the paper's own processing. This sample lists approximately 50,000 distinct CDR3 sequences; around 11% were detected once. About 4% of the sample is held by the ten biggest clonotypes.

Remarks on this clonotype: This clone's antigen is unknown. Per-nucleotide qualities are absent, and no much larger clonotype sits a single base away.

There are 12 amino acids in the CDR3, from cysteine to phenylalanine inclusive. The entry retains the CDR3 DNA only, 36 bases that are in frame from base 1. Via the germline V gene (reference sequence), CDR1 is LNHDA and CDR2 SQIVND. Trimming costs V 1 base and J 4 bases, and their ends lie 2 bases apart. The TCR sequence derives from a woman between 40 and 50 years old with alopecia areata. Some clones in this sample may be carry-over from other donors' samples. This sequence uses TRBV19 and TRBJ1-5; no D gene can be assigned with confidence. Here the sequenced sample was whole blood, taken in connection with sensitization to the hapten diphenylcyclopropenone (DPC). The CDR3 sequence is CASSIGNQPQHF. DNA sequence: TGTGCCAGTAGTATAGGTAATCAGCCCCAGCATTTT. When the CDR3 is completed using the reference TRBV19 and TRBJ1-5 genes on either side, the full variable domain is DGGITQSPKYLFRKEGQNVTLSCEQNLNHDAMYWYRQDPGQGLRLIYYSQIVNDFQKGDIAEGYSVSREKKESFPLTVTSAQKNPTAFYLCASSIGNQPQHFGDGTRLSIL.